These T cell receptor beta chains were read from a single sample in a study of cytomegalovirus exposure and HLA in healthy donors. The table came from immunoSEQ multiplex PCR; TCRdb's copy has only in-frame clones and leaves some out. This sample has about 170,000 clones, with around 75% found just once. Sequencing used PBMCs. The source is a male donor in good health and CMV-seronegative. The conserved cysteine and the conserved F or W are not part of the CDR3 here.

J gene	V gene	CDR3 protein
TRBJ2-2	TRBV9	ASSHGGSGELF
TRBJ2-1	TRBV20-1	SPSYNEQF
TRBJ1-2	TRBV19	ASSIDYGDNYGYT
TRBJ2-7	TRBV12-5	ASGLGAGTGEQY
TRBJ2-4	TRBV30	AWSPSGLGDIQY
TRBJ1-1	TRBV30	AWRPWTGLNTEAF
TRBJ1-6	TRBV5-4	ASSLVRDSPLH
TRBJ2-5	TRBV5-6	ASSQTDSLQETQY
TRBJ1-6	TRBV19	ASSLITQANSPLH
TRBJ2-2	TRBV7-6	ASSLVATTGELF
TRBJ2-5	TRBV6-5	ASSYSPETQY
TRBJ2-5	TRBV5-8	ASSSTRTTQETQY
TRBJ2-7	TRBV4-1	ASSQAGQAYYEQY
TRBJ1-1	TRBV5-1	ASSSGSERTEAF
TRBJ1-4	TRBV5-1	ASSLDSGGQLNEKLF
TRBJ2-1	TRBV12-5	ASGFGGTGFSYNEQF
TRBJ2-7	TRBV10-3	ATGQGPREQY
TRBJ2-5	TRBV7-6	ASSLQAPRGETQY
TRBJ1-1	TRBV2	ASSEYAGGVSTEAF
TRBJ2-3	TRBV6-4	ASSDQGQGHDTQY
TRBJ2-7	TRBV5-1	ASSDEDRISSYEQY
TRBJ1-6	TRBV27	ASSLGSVGGSPLH
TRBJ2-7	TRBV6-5	ASSFADRVWYEQY
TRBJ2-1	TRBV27	ASSPISILAGGYNEQF
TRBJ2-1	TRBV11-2	ASRPGGSPYNEQF
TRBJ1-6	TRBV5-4	ASSSIGQGLNSPLH
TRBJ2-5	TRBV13	ASSPENSGGETQY
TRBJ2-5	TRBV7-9	ASSFYGTSGGETQY
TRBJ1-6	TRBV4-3	ASSSRDRGISPLH
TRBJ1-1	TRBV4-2	ASSQGRGLEAF
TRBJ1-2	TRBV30	AWSVSHLANYGYT
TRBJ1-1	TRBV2	ASRTGGGTEAF
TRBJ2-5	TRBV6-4	ASSDSAGGTQY
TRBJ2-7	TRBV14	ASSARGGWYEQY
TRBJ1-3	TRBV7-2	ASGGASGNTIY
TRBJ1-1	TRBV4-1	ASSQEGALNTEAF
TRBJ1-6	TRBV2	ASTLTGSGTATPLH
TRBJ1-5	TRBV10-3	AAGGNQPQH
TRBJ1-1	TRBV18	ASSPRPGQGKTEAF
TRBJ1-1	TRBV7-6	ASSLEPNPDTEAF
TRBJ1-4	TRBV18	ASSLGTGDEKLF
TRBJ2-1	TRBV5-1	ASSLMWPPETDEQF